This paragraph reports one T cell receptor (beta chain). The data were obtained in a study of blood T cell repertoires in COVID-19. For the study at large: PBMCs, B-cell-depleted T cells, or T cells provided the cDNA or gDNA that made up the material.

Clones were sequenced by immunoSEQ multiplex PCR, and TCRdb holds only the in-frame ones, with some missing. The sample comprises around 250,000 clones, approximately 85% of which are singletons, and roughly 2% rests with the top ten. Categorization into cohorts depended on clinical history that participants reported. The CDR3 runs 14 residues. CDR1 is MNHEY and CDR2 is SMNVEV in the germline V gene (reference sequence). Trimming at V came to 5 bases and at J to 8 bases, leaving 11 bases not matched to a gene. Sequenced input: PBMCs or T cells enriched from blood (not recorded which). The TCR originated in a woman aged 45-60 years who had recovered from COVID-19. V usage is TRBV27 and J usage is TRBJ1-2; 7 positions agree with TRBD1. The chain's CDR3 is CASSPLDRAAGYTF. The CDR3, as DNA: TGTGCCAGCAGTCCCCTCGACAGGGCCGCAGGCTACACCTTC.